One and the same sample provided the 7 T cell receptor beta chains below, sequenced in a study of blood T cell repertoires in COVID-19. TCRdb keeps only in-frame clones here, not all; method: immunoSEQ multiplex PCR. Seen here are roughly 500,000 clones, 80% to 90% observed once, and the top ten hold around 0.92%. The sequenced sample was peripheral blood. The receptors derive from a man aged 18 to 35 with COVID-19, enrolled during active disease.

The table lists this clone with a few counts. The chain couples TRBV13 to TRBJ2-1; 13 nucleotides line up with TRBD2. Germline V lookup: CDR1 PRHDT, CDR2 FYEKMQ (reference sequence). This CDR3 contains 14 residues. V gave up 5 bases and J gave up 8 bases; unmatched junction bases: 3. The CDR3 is CASSMGLAGHEQFF. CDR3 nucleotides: TGTGCCAGCAGCATGGGACTAGCGGGACATGAGCAGTTCTTC.

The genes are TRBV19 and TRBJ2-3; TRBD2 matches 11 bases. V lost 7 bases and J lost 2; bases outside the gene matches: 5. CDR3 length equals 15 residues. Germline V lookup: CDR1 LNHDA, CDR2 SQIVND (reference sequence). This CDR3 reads CASTRLAGNTDTQYF. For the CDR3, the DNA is TGTGCCAGTACACGACTAGCGGGAAACACAGATACGCAGTATTTT.

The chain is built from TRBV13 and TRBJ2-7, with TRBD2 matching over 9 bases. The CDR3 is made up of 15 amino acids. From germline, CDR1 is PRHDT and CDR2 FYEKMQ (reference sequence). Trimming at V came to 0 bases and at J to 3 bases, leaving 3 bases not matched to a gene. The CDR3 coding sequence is TGTGCCAGCAGCTTAGGCGGGACTAGCTTCTACGAGCAGTACTTC. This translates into CASSLGGTSFYEQYF.

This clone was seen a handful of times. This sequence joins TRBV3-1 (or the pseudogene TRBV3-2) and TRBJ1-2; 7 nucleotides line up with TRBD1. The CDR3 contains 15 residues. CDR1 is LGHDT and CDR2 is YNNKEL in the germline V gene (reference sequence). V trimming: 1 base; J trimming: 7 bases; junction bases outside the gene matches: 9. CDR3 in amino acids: CASSQGEGARGGYTF. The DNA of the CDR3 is TGTGCCAGCAGCCAAGGCGAGGGGGCTCGGGGTGGCTACACCTTC.

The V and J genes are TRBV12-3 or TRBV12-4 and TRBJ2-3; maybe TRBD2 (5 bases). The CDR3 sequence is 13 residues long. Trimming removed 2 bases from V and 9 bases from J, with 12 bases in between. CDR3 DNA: TGTGCCAGCAGTTTAATCTTAGCGTCGACGCAGTATTTT. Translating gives CASSLILASTQYF.

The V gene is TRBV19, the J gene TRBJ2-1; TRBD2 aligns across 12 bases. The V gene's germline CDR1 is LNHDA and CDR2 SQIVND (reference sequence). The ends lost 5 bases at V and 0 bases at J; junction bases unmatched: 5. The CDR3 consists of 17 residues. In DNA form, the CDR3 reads TGTGCCAGTAGTGGCCCTAGCGGGGGGGCCTCCTACAATGAGCAGTTCTTC. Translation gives CASSGPSGGASYNEQFF.

The CDR3 sequence: CASSLSASADGELFF. CDR3 nucleotides: TGTGCCAGCAGCTTATCAGCCAGCGCTGACGGGGAGCTGTTTTTT. The chain joins TRBV7-9 to TRBJ2-2; no clear D. Germline-derived CDR1 and CDR2 are SEHNR and FQNEAQ (reference sequence). V was cut by 2 bases and J by 7 bases, with 14 bases left in between. The CDR3 is made up of 15 amino acids. The full variable domain, completed using reference TRBV7-9 and TRBJ2-2, is DTGVSQNPRHKITKRGQNVTFRCDPISEHNRLYWYRQTLGQGPEFLTYFQNEAQLEKSRLLSDRFSAERPKGSFSTLEIQRTEQGDSAMYLCASSLSASADGELFFGEGSRLTVL.